Shown below are 30 T cell receptor beta chains from a single sample sequenced in a study of cytomegalovirus exposure and HLA in healthy donors. Primers for the PCR totalled 60 Vbeta and 13 Jbeta. Clones were read by immunoSEQ multiplex PCR, and TCRdb kept only the in-frame ones, dropping some. This table has 180,000 or so clones, approximately 83% appearing once. Material for sequencing was PBMCs. These receptor sequences come from a man between 18 and 35 years old in good health and CMV-seropositive.

J is TRBJ2-7 and V is TRBV11-3, with 8 positions matching TRBD1. The trim removed 5 bases at V and 6 bases at J, leaving 6 bases unmatched. This CDR3 spans 13 amino acids. CDR1 is SGHNT, CDR2 YENEEA, per germline. CDR3 sequence reads: CASSTPGGGEQYF. The DNA of the CDR3 is TGTGCCAGCAGCACCCCAGGGGGCGGCGAGCAGTACTTC.

This clone was counted once. The V call is TRBV9, the J call TRBJ1-6, with TRBD1 matching over 9 bases. Germline V gene data show CDR1 as SGDLS and CDR2 as YYNGEE. With V trimmed by 3 bases and J by 7 bases, 5 bases remained unmatched. CDR3 size: 15 residues. The CDR3 DNA reads as TGTGCCAGCAGCGAGGACAGGGGATGGAATTCACCCCTCCACTTT. Its translation: CASSEDRGWNSPLHF.

This clone showed up just a few times. The chain has TRBV18 and TRBJ1-3; D unresolved. Per the germline V gene, CDR1 is KGHSH and CDR2 is LQKENI. V was shortened by 6 bases and J by 4 bases, with 7 bases between the two germline ends. This CDR3 spans 12 amino acids. The CDR3 loop is CASSSGGNTIYF. As DNA, the CDR3 is TGTGCCAGCTCTAGCGGGGGAAACACCATATATTTT.

J is TRBJ1-4 and V is TRBV14; perhaps TRBD1 as D (5 bases). The V gene's germline CDR1 is SGHDN and CDR2 FVKESK. CDR3 length equals 13 residues. V was pared by 5 bases and J by 15 bases, with 19 bases between. As DNA, the CDR3 is TGTGCCAGCAGCGATGGGGCTCAAACCAGGGTGTTTTTT. Its protein product is CASSDGAQTRVFF. The full variable domain, completed using reference TRBV14 and TRBJ1-4, is EAGVTQFPSHSVIEKGQTVTLRCDPISGHDNLYWYRRVMGKEIKFLLHFVKESKQDESGMPNNRFLAERTGGTYSTLKVQPAELEDSGVYFCASSDGAQTRVFFGSGTQLSVL.

There are a few counts of this clone. V is TRBV4-2 and J is TRBJ2-7; 7 bases match TRBD1. V lost 1 base and J lost 5; bases outside the gene matches: 5. This CDR3 region has 14 residues. CDR1 is LGHNA, CDR2 YNFKEQ, per germline. The CDR3 bases are TGTGCCAGCAGCCAAGTTGGCAGGGGGAACGAGCAGTACTTC. It is translated as CASSQVGRGNEQYF.

The sample holds one count of this clone. The chain carries TRBV5-5 and TRBJ2-5; 8 bases match TRBD1. In germline, CDR1 is SGHKS, CDR2 YYEKEE (reference sequence). CDR3 size: 16 residues. J gave up 4 bases and V 3 bases, and 11 bases lay outside the gene matches. The CDR3 DNA follows: TGTGCCAGCAGCTCCCTACGGACAGGGATAAGAGAGACCCAGTACTTC. Residues: CASSSLRTGIRETQYF.

The chain is built from TRBV10-3 and TRBJ1-2, with D possibly TRBD1 on 5 matching bases. V lost 0 bases and J 8 bases, leaving 13 bases between the germline ends. CDR3 size: 14 residues. Germline CDR1 and CDR2: ENHRY and SYGVKD. The CDR3 DNA is TGTGCCATCAGTGAGTCTTCAGGGTTACGGGGCTACACCTTC. Residues: CAISESSGLRGYTF.

This chain joins TRBV4-1 and TRBJ2-7, with a tentative D call TRBD1 (6 bases). This CDR3 is 16 amino acids long. Germline-derived CDR1 and CDR2 are MGHRA and YSYEKL. Trimming took off 6 bases at V and 5 bases at J, with 23 bases between the two ends. CDR3 nucleotides: TGCGCCAGCAGTTGGCGTACGACAGGCTCGATGGACGAGCAGTACTTC. Translated: CASSWRTTGSMDEQYF.

The CDR3 bases are TGTGCCAGCAGGAAGACAGGGAGTAACTATGGCTACACCTTC. Protein product: CASRKTGSNYGYTF. The J gene is TRBJ1-2, the V gene TRBV5-4; the match to TRBD1 covers 7 bases. The V gene end was trimmed by 5 bases and the J gene end by 1 base; junction bases not matched to a gene: 5. The length of the CDR3 is 14 residues. Germline lookup yields CDR1 SGHNT and CDR2 YYREEE (reference sequence).

The chain employs TRBV4-3 and TRBJ2-5, with D hard to call. The CDR3 length is 13 residues. CDR1 is LGHNA, CDR2 YSLEER, per germline. With 1 base removed from V and 1 base from J, the gap between germline ends came to 4 bases. The CDR3 DNA is TGCGCCAGCAGCCAAGGCGGCCAAGAGACCCAGTACTTC. This sequence encodes CASSQGGQETQYF.

This clone showed up just once. The V call is TRBV18, the J call TRBJ2-5; the D gene is possibly TRBD1 (6 bases). V lost 4 bases and J 0 bases, leaving 6 bases between the germline ends. CDR1 and CDR2 from the germline V gene are KGHSH and LQKENI. The CDR3 totals 13 residues. The CDR3 bases are TGTGCCAGCTCACGGGACAACCAAGAGACCCAGTACTTC. Amino acid sequence: CASSRDNQETQYF.

As to this clone: At one end, the junction sequence differs from germline, possibly due to a read error. This sequence joins TRBV7-8 and TRBJ2-7; 8 bases fit TRBD2. The CDR3 covers 15 residues. Germline loops: CDR1 SGHVS, CDR2 FQNEAQ. The CDR3 DNA reads TGTGCCAGCAGCTTAGCGGGGACTAGTTCCTTCGAGCAGTACTTC. Translation gives CASSLAGTSSFEQYF.

This chain's CDR3 is CASSDLGLAATGELFF. As DNA, the CDR3 is TGTGCCAGCAGTGATCTGGGACTAGCGGCCACCGGGGAGCTGTTTTTT. The rearrangement links TRBV6-1 to TRBJ2-2; 11 bases fit TRBD2. Looked up from germline, CDR1 is MNHNS and CDR2 is SASEGT. Trimming cost V 3 bases and J 4 bases; bases outside gene matches: 4. CDR3 length: 16 residues.

The genes are TRBV6-1 and TRBJ1-1; the D gene is possibly TRBD1 (5 bases). Per the germline V gene, CDR1 is MNHNS and CDR2 is SASEGT. This CDR3 is built from 15 residues. V was clipped by 7 bases and J by 0 bases, with 15 bases between them. CDR3 loop: CASKPLRGLNTEAFF. The CDR3 bases are TGTGCCAGCAAACCGTTAAGGGGTCTGAACACTGAAGCTTTCTTT.

The chain carries TRBV4-1 and TRBJ2-3, with TRBD1 matching 7 bases. Germline V gives CDR1 MGHRA, CDR2 YSYEKL. Trimming removed 0 bases from V and 1 base from J; junction bases left unmatched: 4. CDR3 length: 16 amino acids. The CDR3 DNA is TGCGCCAGCAGCCAAGATCGTACAGGGGGCACAGATACGCAGTATTTT. This encodes CASSQDRTGGTDTQYF.

The chain combines TRBV4-1 with TRBJ1-4; TRBD1 agrees at 7 bases. V lost 2 bases and J lost 3; bases outside the gene matches: 3. CDR1 is MGHRA, CDR2 YSYEKL, per germline. CDR3 length equals 15 residues. CDR3 DNA sequence: TGCGCCAGCAGCCAATTACAGGGGTCTAATGAAAAACTGTTTTTT. This sequence encodes CASSQLQGSNEKLFF.

This sequence joins TRBV19 and TRBJ2-4, with D maybe TRBD1 (6 bases). This CDR3 has 15 residues. Germline V CDR1 and CDR2: LNHDA, SQIVND (reference sequence). The V end was cut by 1 base, the J end by 6 bases, with 13 bases between. The CDR3 protein is CASSIAQGKSNIQYF. In DNA form, the CDR3 reads TGTGCCAGTAGTATAGCCCAGGGGAAGTCAAACATTCAGTACTTC.

This chain connects TRBV4-1 to TRBJ2-7, with 8 positions matching TRBD1. The ends lost 1 base at V and 2 bases at J; junction bases unmatched: 7. Germline loops: CDR1 MGHRA, CDR2 YSYEKL. The CDR3 spans 16 residues. The chain's CDR3 is CASSQGATGEAYEQYF. The CDR3 nucleotides are TGCGCCAGCAGCCAAGGCGCGACAGGGGAAGCCTACGAGCAGTACTTC.

The J gene is TRBJ1-1, the V gene TRBV30; maybe TRBD1 (5 bases). The V gene's germline CDR1 is GTSNPN and CDR2 SVGIG (reference sequence). Trimming cost V 2 bases and J 1 base, with 14 bases left between them. The CDR3 is 15 residues long. This chain's CDR3 is CAWSTPGGGNTEAFF. In DNA form, the CDR3 reads TGTGCCTGGAGTACCCCTGGGGGAGGGAACACTGAAGCTTTCTTT.

This sequence joins TRBV28 and TRBJ2-2; D not resolved. V was clipped by 6 bases and J by 4 bases, with 6 bases between them. The CDR3 has 12 amino acids. Germline CDR1 is MDHEN and CDR2 is SYDVKM. CDR3 amino acids: CASSGGTGELFF. In DNA form, the CDR3 reads TGTGCCAGCAGCGGTGGCACCGGGGAGCTGTTTTTT.

The chain joins TRBV9 to TRBJ2-1, with 8 bases aligning to TRBD2. CDR1 is SGDLS, CDR2 YYNGEE, per germline. V gave up 0 bases and J gave up 7 bases; unmatched junction bases: 6. This CDR3 region has 15 residues. In nucleotides, the CDR3 is TGTGCCAGCAGCGTAGGGGGTAGCGGGGTAAATGAGCAGTTCTTC. As protein: CASSVGGSGVNEQFF.

This clone showed up just a few times. The chain joins TRBV2 to TRBJ2-7, with 7 bases lining up with TRBD1. V dropped 2 bases and J dropped 3; count of bases not matched to a gene: 7. CDR1 and CDR2 from the germline V gene are SNHLY and FYNNEI. This CDR3 has 15 residues. CDR3 nucleotides: TGTGCCAGCAGTGAACCGCTAGGACAGGTCTACGAGCAGTACTTC. Amino acid sequence: CASSEPLGQVYEQYF.

The chain couples TRBV21-1 to TRBJ1-1. TRBV21-1 constitutes a pseudogene. The CDR3 is 16 residues long. In nucleotides, the CDR3 is TGTGCCAGCAGCAAAAACCCCGCAGCCAGGCCGTGGGGGGGTTTCTTT. This gives the protein CASSKNPAARPWGGFF.

The rearrangement joins TRBV19 to TRBJ1-1; D is unclear. This CDR3 is 16 amino acids long. CDR1 is LNHDA and CDR2 is SQIVND in the germline V gene (reference sequence). Trimming shortened V by 4 bases and J by 9 bases, and 24 bases separated the two germline ends. The CDR3 region has the DNA TGTGCCAGTAGTACACAGTCCACTTCGGGGTACATGAAAGCTTTCTTT. It encodes CASSTQSTSGYMKAFF.

The chain uses TRBV7-8 and TRBJ1-1; TRBD1 might be the D (6 bases). The ends were cut back, 1 base at V and 4 bases at J, with 7 bases in the middle. The CDR3 extends over 13 amino acids. Germline V gene data show CDR1 as SGHVS and CDR2 as FQNEAQ. The CDR3 spells CASSLVQGTEAFF. As DNA, the CDR3 is TGTGCCAGCAGCTTAGTACAGGGCACTGAAGCTTTCTTT.

The chain couples TRBV7-9 to TRBJ2-7, with TRBD1 matching 9 bases. Losses at the gene ends were 2 bases for V and 9 bases for J; bases not matched to a gene: 11. Germline CDR1 reads SEHNR; CDR2 reads FQNEAQ (reference sequence). This CDR3 contains 15 residues. Here the CDR3 reads CASSLPGQGVVVQYF. The DNA of the CDR3 is TGTGCCAGCAGCTTACCGGGACAGGGTGTGGTGGTGCAGTACTTC. The whole variable domain, filled in from reference TRBV7-9 and TRBJ2-7, reads DTGVSQNPRHKITKRGQNVTFRCDPISEHNRLYWYRQTLGQGPEFLTYFQNEAQLEKSRLLSDRFSAERPKGSFSTLEIQRTEQGDSAMYLCASSLPGQGVVVQYFGPGTRLTVT.

This clone has a handful of counts. The chain joins TRBV5-6 to TRBJ2-1; D possibly corresponds to TRBD2 (5 bases). The CDR3 contains 13 residues. Germline CDR1 SGHDT, CDR2 YYEEEE. The V end lost 0 bases, the J end lost 7 bases, and 8 bases lay between the germline ends. In DNA form, the CDR3 reads TGTGCCAGCAGCTTGGGTCCGGGGAATGAGCAGTTCTTC. Encoded protein: CASSLGPGNEQFF.

The rearrangement uses TRBV5-5 and TRBJ2-7; weak D call: TRBD1 (7 bases). Germline values: CDR1 SGHKS, CDR2 YYEKEE (reference sequence). The V gene lost 6 bases and the J gene lost 3 bases, with 16 bases spanning the gap. This CDR3 spans 14 amino acids. The CDR3 loop is CASTRRGQLYEQYF. In DNA form, the CDR3 reads TGTGCCAGCACCCGGAGGGGACAGCTCTACGAGCAGTACTTC.

This sequence joins TRBV7-9 and TRBJ2-1; 8 nucleotides agree with TRBD1. The V and J ends lost 7 bases and 2 bases, in that order; junction bases with no gene match: 10. This CDR3 is 16 amino acids long. The germline V gene encodes CDR1 SEHNR and CDR2 FQNEAQ (reference sequence). The CDR3 bases are TGTGCCAGCACCTCTCCGGACAGGGCGCCCTACAATGAGCAGTTCTTC. It codes for CASTSPDRAPYNEQFF.

This chain connects TRBV6-4 to TRBJ2-7; 15 bases agree with TRBD2. V lost 6 bases, J lost 0 bases, and 12 bases stayed unmatched. CDR1 is MRHNA, CDR2 SNTAGT, per germline. The CDR3 loop spans 19 amino acids. The CDR3 nucleotides read TGTGCCAGCAGACACTCCGGGACTAGCGGGGGGCACACCTCCTACGAGCAGTACTTC. This translates into CASRHSGTSGGHTSYEQYF.